The T cell receptor (beta chain) under discussion was sequenced for a study of T cells in Graves' hyperthyroidism and ophthalmopathy. Study-wide points: Appearing also in blood were most of the thyroid clonotypes expanded above 0.001. Separating ophthalmopathy from stable hyperthyroidism was achieved by a 13 V-J model.

Authors of the study amplified TCR beta CDR3 regions from RNA transcripts. RT-PCR in the first round (using the HTBI primer set) targeted the TCR CDR3. One entry per CDR3 protein results from TCRdb running MiXCR on the multiplex PCR reads. The sample consists of about 280,000 distinct CDR3 sequences, about 25% of them appearing once. This CDR3 is built from 15 residues. Germline values: CDR1 SGHVS, CDR2 FQNEAQ. Trimming pared 3 bases from V and 4 bases from J, leaving 15 bases between. With respect to this clonotype: Antigen unknown.

Subjects aged 18 to 65 presented with newly diagnosed hyperthyroidism of less than 2 months' duration. Exclusion of a patient resulted from uncontrolled infection, other autoimmune disease, pregnancy or lactation. The rearrangement joins TRBV7-8 to TRBJ1-1, with a possible D match to TRBD1 (5 bases). The sequence was collected from a man aged 35-49 years with Graves' hyperthyroidism that later progressed to Graves' ophthalmopathy. Material for sequencing was blood. In DNA form, the CDR3 reads TGTGCCAGCAGCTTGACCGCCGGGACTAGCACTGAAGCTTTCTTT. It translates to CASSLTAGTSTEAFF.